This entry lists 21 T cell receptor beta chains sequenced from one sample in a study of blood T cells in healthy people across ages. Sample-barcoded 5' priming and a J-beta primer mix drove a second PCR of about 6 to 12 cycles. Via MiXCR, TCRdb re-called the 5' RACE reads, giving one row per CDR3 protein. The data contain 1.5 million to 2 million distinct CDR3 sequences, over 25% of them seen just once; the ten biggest clones take up 7% to 9%. Sequencing used blood. The receptor set was obtained from a woman in her thirties in good health.

In its sample, this clonotype was seen once. This may be a read error: a much more frequent sequence differs by one nucleotide. The chain combines TRBV7-3 with TRBJ2-5; unclear D gene. Germline-derived CDR1 and CDR2 are SGHTA and FQGTGA. This CDR3 comprises 13 residues. CDR3 bases: TGTGCCGGCAGCTTAACGGCTGCGGAGACCCAGTACTTC. Amino acid sequence: CAGSLTAAETQYF.

This clonotype was observed many times. V is TRBV6-4 and J is TRBJ2-3; possibly TRBD2 for D (7 bases). Trimming removed 5 bases at V and 11 bases at J, with 17 bases between. This CDR3 is built from 13 residues. Germline lookup yields CDR1 MRHNA and CDR2 SNTAGT. CDR3 DNA: TGTGCCAGCAGTACAAGGGGGGGCACCATGCAGTATTTT. It specifies CASSTRGGTMQYF.

Here the CDR3 reads CSARDTRRGTQGAFF. The CDR3 bases are TGCAGTGCTAGAGATACTAGACGAGGAACACAGGGAGCTTTCTTT. This sequence joins TRBV20-1 and TRBJ1-1; D may be TRBD1 (6 bases). Germline values: CDR1 DFQATT, CDR2 SNEGSKA (reference sequence). V was pared by 0 bases and J by 10 bases, with 21 bases between. There are 15 residues in the CDR3.

The chain links TRBV7-3 to TRBJ2-3, with D possibly matching TRBD2 (6 bases). Germline CDR1 is SGHTA and CDR2 is FQGTGA. Trimming shortened V by 6 bases and J by 9 bases, and 16 bases separated the two germline ends. The CDR3 extends over 13 amino acids. CDR3 in DNA: TGTGCCAGCAGTCCTGGGGGGTTTGACACGCAGTATTTT. Amino acid sequence: CASSPGGFDTQYF.

This clonotype was seen ten or more times. This chain joins TRBV12-3 or TRBV12-4 and TRBJ2-7; 9 bases line up with TRBD2. Germline trimming cut 5 bases from V and 1 base from J; bases unmatched to any gene: 9. The CDR3 runs to 16 residues. The CDR3 region is CASSRAGTSGSYEQYF. Written as DNA, the CDR3 is TGTGCCAGCAGTCGAGCCGGAACTAGCGGGTCCTACGAGCAGTACTTC.

The rearrangement links TRBV6-2 or TRBV6-3 to TRBJ2-3, with D perhaps TRBD2 (5 bases). The germline gives CDR1 MNHEY, CDR2 SVGEGT. This CDR3 contains 13 residues. V lost 8 bases and J lost 3, with 12 bases in between. The CDR3 loop reads CASYWEQTDTQYF. CDR3 coding DNA: TGTGCCAGCTACTGGGAGCAGACAGATACGCAGTATTTT.

V usage is TRBV4-1 and J usage is TRBJ2-5; 8 positions agree with TRBD2. With V trimmed by 4 bases and J by 5 bases, 18 bases remained unmatched. CDR3 length: 18 residues. Germline loops: CDR1 MGHRA, CDR2 YSYEKL. CDR3 in DNA: TGCGCCAGCAGCCCAGAAGGAGTCGGCAGCGGGAGTTTTGAGACCCAGTACTTC. Amino acids: CASSPEGVGSGSFETQYF.

This clonotype has a handful of counts. The V and J genes are TRBV7-2 and TRBJ2-3; D is undetermined. From germline, CDR1 is SGHTA and CDR2 FQGNSA. This CDR3 is 14 amino acids long. The ends were cut back, 5 bases at V and 2 bases at J, with 11 bases in the middle. CDR3 protein: CASSPQSVTDTQYF. The CDR3 DNA reads as TGTGCCAGCAGCCCCCAGTCGGTCACAGATACGCAGTATTTT.

With regard to this clonotype: A read error may produce the germline difference seen at one junction end. CDR3 loop: CAGSGYNEQFF. DNA for the CDR3: TGTGCCGGCAGTGGGTACAATGAGCAGTTCTTC. The chain carries TRBV25-1 and TRBJ2-1; D is undetermined. Germline V gives CDR1 MGHDK, CDR2 SYGVNS. The CDR3 spans 11 residues. The full variable domain, rest sourced from reference TRBV25-1 and TRBJ2-1, is EADIYQTPRYLVIGTGKKITLECSQTMGHDKMYWYQQDPGMELHLIHYSYGVNSTEKGDLSSESTVSRIRTEHFPLTLESARPSHTSQYLCAGSGYNEQFFGPGTRLTVL.

In its sample, this clonotype was seen many times. The chain employs TRBV12-3 or TRBV12-4 and TRBJ1-2; a weak D match, TRBD1 (5 bases). V lost 3 bases to trimming and J lost 5 bases, with 10 bases between them. The CDR3 length is 13 residues. The CDR3 loop is CASSLSGGYGYTF. In nucleotides, the CDR3 is TGTGCCAGCAGTTTGTCCGGGGGTTATGGCTACACCTTC.

A few counts support this clonotype. The chain links TRBV20-1 to TRBJ1-2, with D unclear. CDR1 is DFQATT and CDR2 is SNEGSKA in the germline V gene (reference sequence). The CDR3 is 14 amino acids. V lost 1 base and J 1 base, leaving 10 bases between the germline ends. In DNA, the CDR3 is TGCAGTGCTAGAGTGAGAAGCAATAACTATGGCTACACCTTC. Its protein product is CSARVRSNNYGYTF.

This clonotype was seen repeatedly, ten times or more. The chain recombines TRBV29-1 with TRBJ1-2; tentative D call: TRBD1 (5 bases). The CDR3 sequence is 12 residues long. The germline V gene has CDR1 SQVTM and CDR2 ANQGSEA. Trimming removed 2 bases from V and 8 bases from J, with 12 bases in between. The CDR3 loop reads CSVEWPGRGYTF. Here the CDR3 DNA reads TGCAGCGTTGAATGGCCGGGACGGGGCTACACCTTC.

This clonotype showed up just a few times. The rearrangement uses TRBV2 and TRBJ1-2; 11 nucleotides align to TRBD1. Trimming removed 6 bases from V and 4 bases from J; junction bases left unmatched: 4. Germline V gene sequence: CDR1 SNHLY, CDR2 FYNNEI. The CDR3 extends over 14 amino acids. Here the CDR3 reads CASSGTGGPYGYTF. The CDR3 nucleotides read TGTGCCAGCAGCGGGACAGGGGGTCCCTATGGCTACACCTTC.

V is TRBV12-3 or TRBV12-4 and J is TRBJ2-4; 11 bases map to TRBD2. V dropped 8 bases and J dropped 13; count of bases not matched to a gene: 13. The length of the CDR3 is 14 residues. CDR3 sequence (DNA): TGTGCCAGCGTACTAGCGGGGGTCTCCTACGGGCAGTACTTC. It specifies CASVLAGVSYGQYF.

The genes are TRBV5-1 and TRBJ1-4; tentatively, D is TRBD1 (6 bases). This CDR3 comprises 15 residues. V lost 5 bases, J lost 4 bases, and 15 bases lay in between. Germline V CDR1 and CDR2: SGHRS, YFSETQ. CDR3 residues: CASRLQGRGNEKLFF. Here the CDR3 DNA reads TGCGCCAGCAGACTCCAGGGGCGCGGTAATGAAAAACTGTTTTTT.

This chain joins TRBV28 and TRBJ2-5; the match to TRBD2 covers 10 bases. J lost 2 bases, V lost 3 bases, and 6 bases had no gene match. Germline V gene lookup returns CDR1 MDHEN and CDR2 SYDVKM. This CDR3 has 16 amino acids. The CDR3 DNA follows: TGTGCCAGCAGTTTGTCTAGCGGGGGCCGGCAAGAGACCCAGTACTTC. This gives the protein CASSLSSGGRQETQYF.

A remark on this clonotype: The CDR3 end shows no conserved phenylalanine or tryptophan, and so a read error is likely. No DNA is shown, since the ends of the CDR3 on it are uncertain; the CDR3 is the one TCRdb lists. V and J are TRBV7-9 and TRBJ2-1. Germline V gene lookup returns CDR1 SEHNR and CDR2 FQNEAQ (reference sequence). The CDR3 is made up of 14 amino acids, end residues included. Here the CDR3 reads CASSLSGEYNGKFI.

This chain connects TRBV7-7 to TRBJ2-3; D possibly matches TRBD1 or TRBD2 (6 bases each). CDR1 SSHAT and CDR2 FNYEAQ come from the germline V gene (reference sequence). CDR3 size: 18 residues. V lost 1 base to trimming and J lost 2 bases, with 19 bases between them. CDR3 sequence (DNA): TGTGCCAGCAGCTTAGTTGTGCAGGGGCGCGGGGTCACAGATACGCAGTATTTT. It encodes CASSLVVQGRGVTDTQYF.

The chain is built from TRBV10-3 and TRBJ1-5; TRBD1 is a possible D gene (5 bases). Germline V gene lookup returns CDR1 ENHRY and CDR2 SYGVKD. The V end was cut by 6 bases, the J end by 4 bases, with 10 bases between. CDR3 length equals 13 residues. The chain's CDR3 is CAIRDTSNQPQHF. DNA of the CDR3: TGTGCCATCAGGGACACCTCGAATCAGCCCCAGCATTTT.

This clonotype was observed a handful of times. The rearrangement uses TRBV28 and TRBJ1-5; D not certain. V was cut by 6 bases and J by 3 bases, with 18 bases left in between. CDR3 length equals 16 residues. CDR1 and CDR2 from the germline V gene are MDHEN and SYDVKM. The CDR3 sequence is CASSTAGAPINQPQHF. Here the CDR3 DNA reads TGTGCCAGCAGCACCGCCGGCGCTCCGATCAATCAGCCCCAGCATTTT.

This clonotype was counted once. The chain combines TRBV7-2 with TRBJ2-7; D remains ambiguous. The J call may be mistaken, given a closer DNA end match to TRBJ2-5. Per germline, CDR1 SGHTA and CDR2 FQGNSA. There are 13 residues in the CDR3. This chain's CDR3 is CASRPSPQETQYF. The CDR3 bases are TGTGCCAGCAGACCCAGCCCCCAAGAGACCCAGTACTTC.